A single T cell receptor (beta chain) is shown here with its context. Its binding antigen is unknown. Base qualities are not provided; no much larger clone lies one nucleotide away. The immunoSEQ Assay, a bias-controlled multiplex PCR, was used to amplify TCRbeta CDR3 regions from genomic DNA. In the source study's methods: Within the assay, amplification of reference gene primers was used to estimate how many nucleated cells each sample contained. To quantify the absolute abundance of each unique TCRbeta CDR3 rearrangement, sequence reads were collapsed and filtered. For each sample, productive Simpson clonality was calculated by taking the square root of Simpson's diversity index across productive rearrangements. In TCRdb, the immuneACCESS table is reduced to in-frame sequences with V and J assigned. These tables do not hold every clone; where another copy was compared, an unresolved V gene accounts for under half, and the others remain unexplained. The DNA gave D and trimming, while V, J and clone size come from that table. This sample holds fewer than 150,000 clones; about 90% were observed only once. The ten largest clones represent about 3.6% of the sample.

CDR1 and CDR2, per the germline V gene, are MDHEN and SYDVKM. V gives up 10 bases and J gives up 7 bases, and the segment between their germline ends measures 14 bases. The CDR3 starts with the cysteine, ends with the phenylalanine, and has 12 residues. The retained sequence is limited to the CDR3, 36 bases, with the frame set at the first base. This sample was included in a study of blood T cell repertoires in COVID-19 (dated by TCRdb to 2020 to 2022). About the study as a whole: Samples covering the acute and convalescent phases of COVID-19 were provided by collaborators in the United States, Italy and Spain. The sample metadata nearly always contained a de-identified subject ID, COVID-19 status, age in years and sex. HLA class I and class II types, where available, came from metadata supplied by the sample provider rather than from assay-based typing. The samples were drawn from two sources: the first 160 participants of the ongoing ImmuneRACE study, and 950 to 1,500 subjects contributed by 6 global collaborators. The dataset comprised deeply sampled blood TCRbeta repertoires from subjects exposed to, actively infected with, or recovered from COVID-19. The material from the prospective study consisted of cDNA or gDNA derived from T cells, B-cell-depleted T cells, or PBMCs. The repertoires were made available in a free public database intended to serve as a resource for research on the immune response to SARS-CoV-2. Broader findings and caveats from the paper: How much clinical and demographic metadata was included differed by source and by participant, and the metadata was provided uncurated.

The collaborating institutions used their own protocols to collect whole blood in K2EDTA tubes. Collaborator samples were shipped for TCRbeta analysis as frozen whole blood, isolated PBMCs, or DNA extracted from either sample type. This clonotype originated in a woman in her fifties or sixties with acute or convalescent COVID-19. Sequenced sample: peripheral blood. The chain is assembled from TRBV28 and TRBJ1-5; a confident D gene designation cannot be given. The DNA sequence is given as TGTGCCACCGGGTTGCTTAGCCAGCCCCAGCATTTT. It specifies CATGLLSQPQHF.